This TCR beta chain was captured in a study of blood T cell repertoires in COVID-19. The assay was immunoSEQ multiplex PCR, and TCRdb's table has in-frame clones only and misses some. The top ten clones hold approximately 2% of a sample with 200,000 to 250,000 clones, about nine tenths of them seen once. The CDR3 totals 14 residues. Germline CDR1 reads LNHDA; CDR2 reads SQIVND (reference sequence). The V end was cut by 2 bases, the J end by 1 base, with 9 bases between. The clonotype comes from a young man who had recovered from COVID-19. The chain is built from TRBV19 and TRBJ2-7; D not certain. The sequenced sample was peripheral blood. The CDR3 sequence: CASSILVESYEQYF. Here the CDR3 DNA reads TGTGCCAGTAGTATACTAGTTGAGTCCTACGAGCAGTACTTC.